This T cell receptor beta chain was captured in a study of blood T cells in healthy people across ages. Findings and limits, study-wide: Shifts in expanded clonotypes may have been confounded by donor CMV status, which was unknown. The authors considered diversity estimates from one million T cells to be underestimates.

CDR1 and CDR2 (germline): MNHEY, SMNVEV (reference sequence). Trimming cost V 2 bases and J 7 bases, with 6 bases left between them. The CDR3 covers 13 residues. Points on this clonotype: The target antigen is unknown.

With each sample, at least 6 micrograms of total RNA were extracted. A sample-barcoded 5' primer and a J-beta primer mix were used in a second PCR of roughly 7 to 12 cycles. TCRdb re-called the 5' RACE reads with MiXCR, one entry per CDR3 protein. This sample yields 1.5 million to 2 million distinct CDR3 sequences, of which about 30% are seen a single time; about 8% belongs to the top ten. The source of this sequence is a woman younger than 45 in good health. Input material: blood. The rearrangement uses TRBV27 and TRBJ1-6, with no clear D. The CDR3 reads CASSLTWNSPLHF. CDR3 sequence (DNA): TGTGCCAGCAGTTTAACATGGAATTCACCCCTCCACTTT.